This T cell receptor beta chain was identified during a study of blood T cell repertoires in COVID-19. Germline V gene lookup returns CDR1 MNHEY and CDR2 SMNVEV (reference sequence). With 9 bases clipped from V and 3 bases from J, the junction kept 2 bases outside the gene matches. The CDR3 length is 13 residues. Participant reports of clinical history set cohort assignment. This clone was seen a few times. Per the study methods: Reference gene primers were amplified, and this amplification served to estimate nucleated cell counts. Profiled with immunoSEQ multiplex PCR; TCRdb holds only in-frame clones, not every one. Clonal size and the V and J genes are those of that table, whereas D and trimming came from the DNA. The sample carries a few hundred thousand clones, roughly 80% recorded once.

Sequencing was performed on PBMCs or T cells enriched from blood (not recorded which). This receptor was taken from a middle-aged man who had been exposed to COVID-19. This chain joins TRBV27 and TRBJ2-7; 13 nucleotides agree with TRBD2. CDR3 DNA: TGTGCCAGTTGGACTAGCGGGAGCTACGAGCAGTACTTC. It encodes CASWTSGSYEQYF.